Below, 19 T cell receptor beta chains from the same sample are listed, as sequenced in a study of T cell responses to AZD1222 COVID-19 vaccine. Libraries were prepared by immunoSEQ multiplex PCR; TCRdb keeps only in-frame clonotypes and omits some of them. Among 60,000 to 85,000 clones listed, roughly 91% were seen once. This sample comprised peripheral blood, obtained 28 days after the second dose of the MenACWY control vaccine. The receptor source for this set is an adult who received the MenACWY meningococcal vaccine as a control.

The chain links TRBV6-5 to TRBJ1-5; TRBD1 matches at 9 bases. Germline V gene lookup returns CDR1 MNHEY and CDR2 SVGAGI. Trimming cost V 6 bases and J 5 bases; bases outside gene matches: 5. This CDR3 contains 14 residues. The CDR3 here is CASRPQGAHQPQHF. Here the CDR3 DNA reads TGTGCCAGCAGACCACAGGGGGCTCATCAGCCCCAGCATTTT.

CDR3 bases: TGCGCCAGCAGCCCTGGAGGACAGGGCAAAGATACGCAGTATTTT. It encodes CASSPGGQGKDTQYF. The gene calls are TRBV5-1 and TRBJ2-3, with TRBD1 matching over 8 bases. This CDR3 has 15 residues. V shed 4 bases, J shed 5 bases, and the junction held 9 bases outside the gene matches. Germline CDR1 is SGHRS and CDR2 is YFSETQ.

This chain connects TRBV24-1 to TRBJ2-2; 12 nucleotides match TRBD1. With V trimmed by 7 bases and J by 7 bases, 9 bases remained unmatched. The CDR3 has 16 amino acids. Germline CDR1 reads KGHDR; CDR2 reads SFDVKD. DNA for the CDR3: TGTGCCACCAGCTATCCGGGACAGGGGGCGAACGGGGAGCTGTTTTTT. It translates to CATSYPGQGANGELFF.

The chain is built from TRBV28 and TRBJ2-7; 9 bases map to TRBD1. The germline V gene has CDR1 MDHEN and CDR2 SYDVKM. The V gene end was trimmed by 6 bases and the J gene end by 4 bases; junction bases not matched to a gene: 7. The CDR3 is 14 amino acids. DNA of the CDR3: TGTGCCAGCAGAACCGGGACAGGGCAATACGAGCAGTACTTC. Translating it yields CASRTGTGQYEQYF.

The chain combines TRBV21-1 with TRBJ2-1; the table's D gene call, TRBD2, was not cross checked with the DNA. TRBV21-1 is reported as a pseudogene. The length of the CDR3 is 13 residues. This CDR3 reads CASSKEGGEKQFF. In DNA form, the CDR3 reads TGTGCCAGCAGCAAAGAAGGGGGGGAAAAGCAGTTCTTC.

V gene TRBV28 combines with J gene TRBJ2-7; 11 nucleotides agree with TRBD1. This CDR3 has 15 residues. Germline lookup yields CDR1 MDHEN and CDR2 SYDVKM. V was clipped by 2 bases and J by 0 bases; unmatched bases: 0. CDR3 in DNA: TGTGCCAGCAGTTTAGGGACAGGGGGCTCCTACGAGCAGTACTTC. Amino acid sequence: CASSLGTGGSYEQYF.

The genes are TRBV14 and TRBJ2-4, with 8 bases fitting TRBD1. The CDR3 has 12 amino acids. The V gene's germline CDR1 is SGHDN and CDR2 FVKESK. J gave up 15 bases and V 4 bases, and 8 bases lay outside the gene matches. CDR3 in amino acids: CASSLAGGNPYF. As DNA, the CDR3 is TGTGCCAGCAGCCTAGCAGGGGGCAATCCGTACTTC.

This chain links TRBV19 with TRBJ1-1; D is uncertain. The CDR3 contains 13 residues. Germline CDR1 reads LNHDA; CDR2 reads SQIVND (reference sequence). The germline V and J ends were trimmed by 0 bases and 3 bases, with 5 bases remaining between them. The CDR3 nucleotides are TGTGCCAGTAGTATAGAAAAGTACACTGAAGCTTTCTTT. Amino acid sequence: CASSIEKYTEAFF.

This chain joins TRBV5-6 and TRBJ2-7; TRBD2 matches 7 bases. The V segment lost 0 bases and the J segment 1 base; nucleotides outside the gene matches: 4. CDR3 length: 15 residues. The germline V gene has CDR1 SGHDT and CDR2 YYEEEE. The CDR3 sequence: CASSLGGSPSYEQYF. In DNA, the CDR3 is TGTGCCAGCAGCTTGGGCGGGAGTCCGTCCTACGAGCAGTACTTC.

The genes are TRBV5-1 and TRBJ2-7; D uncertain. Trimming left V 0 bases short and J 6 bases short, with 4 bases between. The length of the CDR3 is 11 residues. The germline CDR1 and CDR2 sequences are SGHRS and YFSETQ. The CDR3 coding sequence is TGCGCCAGCAGCTTGGGGGGCGAGCAGTACTTC. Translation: CASSLGGEQYF.

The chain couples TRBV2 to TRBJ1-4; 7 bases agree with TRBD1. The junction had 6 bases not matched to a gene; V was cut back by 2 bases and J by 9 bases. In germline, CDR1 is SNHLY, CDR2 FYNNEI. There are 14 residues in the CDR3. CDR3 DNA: TGTGCCAGCAGTGAATTGGGGACAGCGAAAAAACTGTTTTTT. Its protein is CASSELGTAKKLFF.

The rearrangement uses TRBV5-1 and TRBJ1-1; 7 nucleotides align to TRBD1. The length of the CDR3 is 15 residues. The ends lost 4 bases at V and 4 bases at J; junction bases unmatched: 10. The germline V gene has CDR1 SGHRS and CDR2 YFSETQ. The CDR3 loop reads CASSPGGARATEAFF. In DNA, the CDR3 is TGCGCCAGCAGCCCAGGGGGGGCGAGGGCCACTGAAGCTTTCTTT.

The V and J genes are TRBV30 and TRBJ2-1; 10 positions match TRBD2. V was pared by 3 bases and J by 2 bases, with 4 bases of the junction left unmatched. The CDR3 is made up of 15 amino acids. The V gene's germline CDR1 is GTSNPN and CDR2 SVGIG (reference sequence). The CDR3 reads CAWSAGTSAYNEQFF. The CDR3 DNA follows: TGTGCCTGGAGCGCCGGGACTAGCGCCTACAATGAGCAGTTCTTC. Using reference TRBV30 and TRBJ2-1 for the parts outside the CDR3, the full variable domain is SQTIHQWPATLVQPVGSPLSLECTVEGTSNPNLYWYRQAAGRGLQLLFYSVGIGQISSEVPQNLSASRPQDRQFILSSKKLLLSDSGFYLCAWSAGTSAYNEQFFGPGTRLTVL.

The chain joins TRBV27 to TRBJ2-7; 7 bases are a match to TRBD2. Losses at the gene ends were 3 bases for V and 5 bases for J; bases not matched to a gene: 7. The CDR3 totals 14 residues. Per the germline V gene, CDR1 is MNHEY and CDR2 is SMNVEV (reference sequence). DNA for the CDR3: TGTGCCAGCAGTTTCGTTAGCGGGTTCCACGAGCAGTACTTC. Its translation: CASSFVSGFHEQYF.

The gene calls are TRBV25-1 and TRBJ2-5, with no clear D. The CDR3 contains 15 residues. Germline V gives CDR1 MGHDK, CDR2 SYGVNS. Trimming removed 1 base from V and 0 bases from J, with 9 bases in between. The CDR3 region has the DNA TGTGCCAGCAGTGAATTCGACGGGTACCAAGAGACCCAGTACTTC. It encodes CASSEFDGYQETQYF.

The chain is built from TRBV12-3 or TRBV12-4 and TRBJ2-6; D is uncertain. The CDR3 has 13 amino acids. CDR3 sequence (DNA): TGTTCCGTTGGGCAGTCTGGGGCCAACGTCCTGACTTTC. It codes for CSVGQSGANVLTF.

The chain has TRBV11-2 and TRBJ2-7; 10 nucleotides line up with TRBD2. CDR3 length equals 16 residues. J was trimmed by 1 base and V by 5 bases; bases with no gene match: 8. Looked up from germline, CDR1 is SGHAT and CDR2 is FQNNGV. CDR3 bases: TGTGCCAGCAGCGCCCCTACTAGCGGGAATTCCTACGAGCAGTACTTC. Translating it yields CASSAPTSGNSYEQYF.

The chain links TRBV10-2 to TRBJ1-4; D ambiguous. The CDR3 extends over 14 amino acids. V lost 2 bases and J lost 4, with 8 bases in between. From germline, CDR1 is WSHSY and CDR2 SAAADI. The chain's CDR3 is CASSERQDNEKLFF. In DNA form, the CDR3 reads TGCGCCAGCAGTGAGCGGCAGGATAATGAAAAACTGTTTTTT.

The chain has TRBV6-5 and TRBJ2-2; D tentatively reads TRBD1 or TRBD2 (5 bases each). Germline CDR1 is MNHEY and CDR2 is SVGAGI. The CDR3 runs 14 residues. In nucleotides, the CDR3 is TGTGGCGCTAAACCGGGACCCCGAGGCGGGGAGCTGTTTTTT. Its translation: CGAKPGPRGGELFF.